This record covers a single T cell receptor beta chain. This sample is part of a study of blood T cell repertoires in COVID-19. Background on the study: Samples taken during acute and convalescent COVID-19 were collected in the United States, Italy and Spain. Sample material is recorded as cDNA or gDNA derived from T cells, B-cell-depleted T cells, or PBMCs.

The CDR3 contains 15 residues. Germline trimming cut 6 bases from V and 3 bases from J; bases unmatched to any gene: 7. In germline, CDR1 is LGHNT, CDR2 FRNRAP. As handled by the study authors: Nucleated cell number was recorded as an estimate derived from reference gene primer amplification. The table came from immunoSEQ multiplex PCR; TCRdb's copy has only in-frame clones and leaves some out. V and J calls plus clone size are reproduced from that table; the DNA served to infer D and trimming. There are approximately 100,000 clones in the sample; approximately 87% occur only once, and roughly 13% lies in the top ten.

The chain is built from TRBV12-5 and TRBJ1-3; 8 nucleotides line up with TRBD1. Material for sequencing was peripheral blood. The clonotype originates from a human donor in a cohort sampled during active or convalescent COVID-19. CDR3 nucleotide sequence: TGTGCTAGTGGAACGACAGGGGTTTTTGGAAACACCATATATTTT. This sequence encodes CASGTTGVFGNTIYF.